Listed below are T cell receptor beta chains from one sample, sequenced in a study of human T cells and chemical hapten exposure. MiXCR, applied by TCRdb to the RACE reads, yields one record per CDR3 protein. This table holds about 45,000 distinct CDR3 sequences, approximately 4% found once. The sample consisted of whole blood. Source of these receptors: a human donor in good health. Some clones in this sample may be carry-over from other donors' samples. The CDR3 runs from the conserved cysteine through the conserved F or W. The order of the fields is J gene, clone size, D gene, V gene, CDR3 DNA, CDR3 protein. The D gene is left open where the match is weak. A clone size is listed for some rows: how often the clone was seen (once, few, many), or a class if it is expanded.

>TRBJ2-3|NA|NA|TRBV27
TGTGCCACCCGATGGACAGATACGCAGTATTTT
CATRWTDTQYF
>TRBJ2-5|NA|TRBD1|TRBV30
TGTGCCTGGAGTTTGGGACAGGGACAAGAGACCCAGTACTTC
CAWSLGQGQETQYF
>TRBJ2-7|many|NA|TRBV6-1
TGTGCCAGCACCAAGACGGAATACGAGCAGTACTTC
CASTKTEYEQYF
>TRBJ1-5|many|NA|TRBV4-2
TGTGCCAGCCAACGAACCGCCAGGGAGGCCCAGCATTTT
CASQRTAREAQHF
>TRBJ2-7|many|NA|TRBV7-9
TGTGCCAGCAGCTTGGTGCGGAATCCCTACGAGCAGTACTTC
CASSLVRNPYEQYF
>TRBJ1-6|many|TRBD1|TRBV18
TGTGCCAGCTCACCCCCCAAGGGGGCAAATTCACCCCTCCACTTT
CASSPPKGANSPLHF
>TRBJ2-3|many|TRBD1|TRBV10-3
TGTGCCATCGGGACAGCCTTAAGGACAGATACGCAGTATTTT
CAIGTALRTDTQYF
>TRBJ2-2|many|TRBD1|TRBV3-1
TGTGCCAGCAGCCACCGGGACAGGTTCGACGGGGAGCTGTTTTTT
CASSHRDRFDGELFF
>TRBJ2-1|many|TRBD2|TRBV24-1
TGTGCCACCAGTGGGGGACTAGCGTTTAAGCAGTTCTTC
CATSGGLAFKQFF
>TRBJ1-1|many|TRBD1|TRBV20-1
TGCAGTGCTACCCCGCCACAGGGGATGAACACTGAAGCTTTCTTT
CSATPPQGMNTEAFF
>TRBJ2-4|many|TRBD1|TRBV28
TGTGCCAGCAGTCCCCCCCCACCAGGGGGCTCAGCCAAAAACATTCAGTACTTC
CASSPPPPGGSAKNIQYF
>TRBJ1-1|many|NA|TRBV12-3/TRBV12-4
TGTGCCAGCAGTTTTGGCACTGAAGCTTTCTTT
CASSFGTEAFF
>TRBJ2-7|many|TRBD1|TRBV24-1
TGTGCCACCAGTGACTGGGGACAGGACGAGCAGTACTTC
CATSDWGQDEQYF
>TRBJ2-1|many|TRBD2|TRBV27
TGTGCCAGCAGTCTAAGACTAGCGGGAGGGCCGTTGAATGAGCAGTTCTTC
CASSLRLAGGPLNEQFF
>TRBJ2-1|NA|TRBD2|TRBV3-1
TGTACCAGCAGCCACTTAGACGGGAGGGCCTACAATGAGCAGTTCTTC
CTSSHLDGRAYNEQFF
>TRBJ2-1|few|NA|TRBV7-2
TGTGCCAGCAGCTTAATGTGGGCTAGCGACTCCGCGGGGCAGTTCTTC
CASSLMWASDSAGQFF
>TRBJ2-5|many|TRBD1|TRBV5-1
TGCGCCAGCAGCGCCGGACAGGTGGAGACCCAGTACTTC
CASSAGQVETQYF
>TRBJ1-2|NA|NA|TRBV11-2
TGTGCCAGCAGCTTTGGACAGAGTGTGATGTATGGCTACACCTTC
CASSFGQSVMYGYTF
>TRBJ2-7|many|NA|TRBV27
TGTGCCAGCAGCCCCGAGGGGCGGGTTGGTAACGAGCAGTACTTC
CASSPEGRVGNEQYF
>TRBJ2-6|few|NA|TRBV30
TGTGCCTGGAGTGGGGCCAACGTCCTGACTTTC
CAWSGANVLTF
>TRBJ2-1|many|NA|TRBV7-9
TGTGCCAGCAGCTTTAGCGGTCTGTTCTTC
CASSFSGLFF
>TRBJ2-7|NA|NA|TRBV29-1
TGCAGCGTTAGGGGGACGGTAAGCTCCTACGAGCAGTACTTC
CSVRGTVSSYEQYF
>TRBJ2-3|many|NA|TRBV11-2
TGTGCCAGCAGCAGAAGGGACCCCCTCACAGATACGCAGTATTTT
CASSRRDPLTDTQYF
>TRBJ1-4|many|NA|TRBV3-1
TGTGCCAGCAGCCAAGATGTGGGGTCGACTAATGAAAAACTGTTTTTT
CASSQDVGSTNEKLFF
>TRBJ2-3|many|NA|TRBV24-1
TGTGCCACCCAGGGGGGGAGCTGGAAAGATACGCAGTATTTT
CATQGGSWKDTQYF
>TRBJ1-1|many|NA|TRBV2
TGTGCCAGCAGGGACAGCAACACTGAAGCTTTCTTT
CASRDSNTEAFF
>TRBJ1-1|NA|NA|TRBV19
TGTGCCAGTAGTACAGGTGGGAACACTGAAGCTTTCTTT
CASSTGGNTEAFF
>TRBJ1-1|few|NA|TRBV5-1
TGCGCCAGCAGCTTCTACCCACAGGGATTAGGCACTGAAGCTTTCTTT
CASSFYPQGLGTEAFF
>TRBJ1-1|NA|NA|TRBV5-4
TGTGCCAGCAGCTCCCCCCGCCGGGTTGAAGCTTTCTTT
CASSSPRRVEAFF
>TRBJ2-7|many|NA|TRBV11-1
TGTGCCAGCAGCTTAGGCGGGACCTACGAGCAGTACTTC
CASSLGGTYEQYF
>TRBJ2-2|few|NA|TRBV28
TGTGCCAGCAGTTTAGGGGGAGCAGGCACCGGGGAGCTGTTTTTT
CASSLGGAGTGELFF
>TRBJ2-3|many|TRBD1|TRBV28
TGTGCCAGCAGTCCTTCAGGGGGCGCAGTGGATACGCAGTATTTT
CASSPSGGAVDTQYF
>TRBJ2-5|many|TRBD2|TRBV28
TGTGCCAGCAGTACCCGGGGACTAGCGGGAGAAGAGACCCAGTACTTC
CASSTRGLAGEETQYF
>TRBJ2-5|many|NA|TRBV10-3
TGTGCCATCAGTGAGTCGGGGGCAGAGACCCAGTACTTC
CAISESGAETQYF
>TRBJ2-1|many|TRBD2|TRBV29-1
TGCAGCGTTGTCGGGCTAGCGGGAGGGATCCACAATGAGCAGTTCTTC
CSVVGLAGGIHNEQFF
>TRBJ2-3|many|TRBD1|TRBV10-3
TGTGCCATCAGGGGGACAGGGGGGCGAGATACGCAGTATTTT
CAIRGTGGRDTQYF
>TRBJ1-1|medium-sized|NA|TRBV29-1
TGCAGCGTCCCCGTGGGCCAGGGTGTTAGGGTGAACACTGAAGCTTTCTTT
CSVPVGQGVRVNTEAFF
>TRBJ2-6|NA|NA|TRBV19
TGTGCCAGTAGTTATCAGGGTGAGCCTGGGGCCAACGTCCTGACTTTC
CASSYQGEPGANVLTF
>TRBJ2-5|many|NA|TRBV28
TGTGCCAGCAGTCCGCTCCGGAGAGGAGAGACCCAGTACTTC
CASSPLRRGETQYF
>TRBJ1-5|few|TRBD1|TRBV27
TGTGCCACCAAATGGACAGGGGGCTCTCAGCCCCAGCATTTT
CATKWTGGSQPQHF
>TRBJ2-3|few|NA|TRBV11-3
TGTGCCAGCAGCTCACAAGGGCATTCCACAGATACGCAGTATTTT
CASSSQGHSTDTQYF
>TRBJ1-2|NA|NA|TRBV2
TGTGCCAGCAGATCGACTGACGCTCCGGGTAACTATGGCTACACCTTC
CASRSTDAPGNYGYTF
>TRBJ2-1|NA|TRBD2|TRBV10-3
TGTGCCATCAGTGAGTCGGGGACTAGCGGGCCCCTATACAATGAGCAGTTCTTC
CAISESGTSGPLYNEQFF
>TRBJ1-3|few|NA|TRBV7-9
TGTGCCAGCAGCTTCCGGGCAGCTGGAAACACCATATATTTT
CASSFRAAGNTIYF
>TRBJ2-2|many|NA|TRBV10-3
TGTGCCATCAGTGAGTCGAGGGGACCCGGGGAGCTGTTTTTT
CAISESRGPGELFF
>TRBJ2-5|many|NA|TRBV6-6
TGTGCCAGCAGTAAGGGGGGGACCCAGTACTTC
CASSKGGTQYF
>TRBJ2-1|many|NA|TRBV28
TGTGCCAGCACCCAAGCGGCGAATGAGCAGTTCTTC
CASTQAANEQFF
>TRBJ2-7|medium-sized|TRBD2|TRBV6-5
TGTGCCAGCCAGCGACTAGCGGGCCCCTACGAGCAGTACTTC
CASQRLAGPYEQYF
>TRBJ1-1|many|NA|TRBV5-1
TGCGCCAGCAGCTTGGATAGGCCCACTGAAGCTTTCTTT
CASSLDRPTEAFF
>TRBJ2-7|many|NA|TRBV20-1
TGCAGTGCTAGAGATCATTGGGACACCGCCGCCCACGAGCAGTACTTC
CSARDHWDTAAHEQYF
>TRBJ2-1|NA|NA|TRBV28
TGTGCCAGCAGTTTAATCGGGTGTGAGCAGTTCTTC
CASSLIGCEQFF
>TRBJ1-1|few|NA|TRBV5-1
TGCGCCAGCAGCTTGGCCCCCACAGGGAGTCGCACTGAAGCTTTCTTT
CASSLAPTGSRTEAFF